This T cell receptor beta chain emerged from a study of blood T cell repertoires in COVID-19 (dated by TCRdb to 2020 to 2021). About the full investigation: Samples from collaborators originated in the United States, Italy and Spain and spanned both the acute and convalescent phases of COVID-19. The prospective study material was composed of cDNA or gDNA derived from T cells, B-cell-depleted T cells, or PBMCs. Deeply sampled blood TCRbeta repertoires from subjects exposed to, actively infected with, or recovered from COVID-19 were included in the dataset. A freely available public database, intended as a resource for researchers studying the immune response to SARS-CoV-2, is where the repertoires were released. Samples were obtained from the ongoing ImmuneRACE study (first 160 participants) and from some 1,200 subjects provided by 6 global collaborators. The sample metadata nearly always contained a de-identified subject ID, COVID-19 status, age in years and sex. Where available, HLA class I and class II types were obtained from metadata supplied by the sample provider rather than from assay-based typing.

There are a few counts of this clone. Its antigen has not been determined. No base quality information exists; no much larger clone differs at one position. TCRbeta CDR3 regions were amplified from genomic DNA using the immunoSEQ Assay, a bias-controlled multiplex PCR. From the authors' description of their analysis: The number of nucleated cells in each sample was estimated by amplification of reference gene primers within the assay. To quantify the absolute abundance of each unique TCRbeta CDR3 rearrangement, sequence reads were collapsed and filtered. For each sample, productive Simpson clonality was calculated as the square root of Simpson's diversity index over productive rearrangements. TCRdb took over this immuneACCESS table, retaining in-frame rearrangements with V and J assigned. Such tables are incomplete; in checked studies, under half of the missing clones stem from an unresolved V gene, and the remainder is unexplained. V and J calls plus clone size are reproduced from that table; the DNA served to infer D and trimming. A total of 100,000 to 150,000 clones appear in this sample, 85% to 90% of them only once. Together, the top ten hold around 27% of the sample.

Each collaborating institution followed its own protocols to collect whole blood in K2EDTA tubes. Collaborator samples were shipped for TCRbeta analysis as frozen whole blood, isolated PBMCs, or DNA extracted from either sample type. Paper-wide results and their limitations: The quantity of clinical and demographic metadata differed by source and by participant and was supplied without curation.

Trimming takes 0 bases from V and 10 bases from J, and the germline ends sit 19 bases apart. There are 16 amino acids in the CDR3, from cysteine to phenylalanine inclusive. Only CDR3 DNA remains: 48 bases, in frame from the first base. The germline V gene sets CDR1 to SGHVS and CDR2 to FNYEAQ. This clonotype was sampled from an elderly woman with acute or convalescent COVID-19. Recombination linked TRBV7-6 to TRBJ2-1, and perhaps TRBD2 as D gene, on 6 matching bases. Sample: peripheral blood. In nucleotide form, the sequence is TGTGCCAGCAGCTTAGCGCTCAGTCGCGGGATCAGAGAGCAGTTCTTC. It translates as CASSLALSRGIREQFF.